This paragraph reports one T cell receptor beta chain. This CDR3 has 15 amino acids. In germline, CDR1 is SGHDN, CDR2 FVKESK. The V gene lost 1 base and the J gene lost 8 bases, with 12 bases spanning the gap. The sample comes from a study of blood T cell repertoires in COVID-19. Study-level information: Both acute and convalescent COVID-19 samples were obtained from the United States, Italy and Spain.

Sequencing used immunoSEQ multiplex PCR; TCRdb keeps in-frame clones, though not all of them. The data show 100,000 to 150,000 clones, 90% seen once. Specimen: peripheral blood. This rearrangement joins TRBV14 to TRBJ1-6, with a weak D call TRBD1 (5 bases). This TCR was sampled from a man aged 50 to 59 with active COVID-19. In nucleotides, the CDR3 is TGTGCCAGCAGCCAAGGCAGGGAATGGTATTCACCCCTCCACTTT. This codes for CASSQGREWYSPLHF.